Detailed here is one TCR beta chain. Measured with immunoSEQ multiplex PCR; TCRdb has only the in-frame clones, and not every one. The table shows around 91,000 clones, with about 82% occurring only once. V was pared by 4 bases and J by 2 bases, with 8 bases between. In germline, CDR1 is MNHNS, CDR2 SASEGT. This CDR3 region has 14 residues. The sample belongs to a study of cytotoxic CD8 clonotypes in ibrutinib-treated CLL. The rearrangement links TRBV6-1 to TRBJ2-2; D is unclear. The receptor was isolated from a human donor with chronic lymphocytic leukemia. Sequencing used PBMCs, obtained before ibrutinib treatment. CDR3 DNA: TGTGCCAGCAGTGTAACTACCAACACCGGGGAGCTGTTTTTT. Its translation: CASSVTTNTGELFF.